This T cell receptor beta chain emerged from a study of blood T cell repertoires in COVID-19. Study background: COVID-19 samples from acute and convalescent phases originated in the United States, Italy and Spain. T cells, B-cell-depleted T cells, or PBMCs provided the cDNA or gDNA that served as material.

Study processing details: Cell counts per sample came from amplifying reference gene primers. The data were produced by immunoSEQ multiplex PCR, yet TCRdb's version contains in-frame clones alone and is incomplete. V, J and clone size were drawn from that table, and D and trimming were deduced from the DNA. The table lists roughly 18,000 clones, 70% to 85% of them singletons. Material: peripheral blood. This sequence was found in a human donor in a cohort sampled during active COVID-19.

CDR3 in DNA: TGTGCCATCAGTGATCCTAGCGGGGGCGAAGGAGAGACCCAGTACTTC. Its protein product is CAISDPSGGEGETQYF. The chain carries TRBV10-3 and TRBJ2-5; the match to TRBD2 covers 10 bases. Germline-derived CDR1 and CDR2 are ENHRY and SYGVKD. This CDR3 has 16 residues. V was clipped by 3 bases and J by 4 bases; unmatched bases: 8.